This entry lists 21 T cell receptor beta chains sequenced from one sample in a study of Siglec-9 on CD8 T cells in melanoma. TCRdb keeps only in-frame clones here, not all; method: immunoSEQ multiplex PCR. The sample shows 25,000 to 35,000 clones, roughly 78% of them seen only once. The specimen sequenced was Siglec-9- CD8+ T cells sorted from blood. These receptors were collected from a human donor in good health.

The gene calls are TRBV27 and TRBJ1-2; no clear D. The length of the CDR3 is 13 residues. Germline V CDR1 and CDR2: MNHEY, SMNVEV (reference sequence). V dropped 3 bases and J dropped 8 bases, with 13 bases sitting between them. The CDR3, as DNA: TGTGCCAGCAGTTTGGCGGAGCGGCGGGGCTACACCTTC. This encodes CASSLAERRGYTF.

The rearrangement joins TRBV28 to TRBJ2-5; D is unresolved. This CDR3 comprises 14 residues. V was clipped by 1 base and J by 1 base, with 7 bases between them. Germline CDR1 is MDHEN and CDR2 is SYDVKM. The DNA for the CDR3 is TGTGCCAGCAGTTTATCCGGTATCCAAGAGACCCAGTACTTC. It encodes CASSLSGIQETQYF.

V is TRBV13 and J is TRBJ2-1; TRBD2 matches 9 bases. CDR3 length equals 20 residues. Germline V gene sequence: CDR1 PRHDT, CDR2 FYEKMQ (reference sequence). V gave up 5 bases and J gave up 3 bases; unmatched junction bases: 20. CDR3 coding DNA: TGTGCCAGCAGCCTTACCGGGCTAGCGGGACCCGGGGTTGACTACAATGAGCAGTTCTTC. Amino acids: CASSLTGLAGPGVDYNEQFF.

The chain employs TRBV4-1 and TRBJ2-1; no definite D call. Trimming left V 1 base short and J 7 bases short, with 8 bases between. This CDR3 has 13 amino acids. Germline CDR1 MGHRA, CDR2 YSYEKL. In nucleotides, the CDR3 is TGCGCCAGCAGCCAAGTAGGTCCTAATGAGCAGTTCTTC. Protein: CASSQVGPNEQFF.

CDR3 nucleotide sequence: TGTGCCAGCAGTTACACCACACAGTTCTCTGGAAACACCATATATTTT. Protein: CASSYTTQFSGNTIYF. V and J are TRBV2 and TRBJ1-3; D unclear. Trimming shortened V by 5 bases and J by 0 bases, and 14 bases separated the two germline ends. There are 16 residues in the CDR3. Germline values: CDR1 SNHLY, CDR2 FYNNEI.

A single count supports this clone. This chain links TRBV21-1 with TRBJ2-7; the D segment call TRBD2 is taken from the table without a DNA check. TRBV21-1 is shown as a pseudogene. This CDR3 is 16 amino acids long. CDR3 sequence (DNA): TGTGCCAGCAGCAATCCTAGCGGACCAAGAGGCTACGAGCAGTACGTC. This encodes CASSNPSGPRGYEQYV.

The count of this clone is one. The chain couples TRBV28 to TRBJ2-1; D uncertain. The germline V gene has CDR1 MDHEN and CDR2 SYDVKM. V lost 1 base to trimming and J lost 4 bases, with 8 bases between them. The length of the CDR3 is 14 residues. The CDR3 DNA is TGTGCCAGCAGTTTATCTGTTTTATACAATGAGCAGTTCTTC. This gives the protein CASSLSVLYNEQFF.

The rearrangement links TRBV5-4 to TRBJ2-7, with 12 bases that match TRBD2. Trimming at V came to 4 bases and at J to 0 bases, leaving 11 bases not matched to a gene. The CDR3 extends over 18 amino acids. Germline loops: CDR1 SGHNT, CDR2 YYREEE (reference sequence). The CDR3 nucleotides read TGTGCCAGCAGCCTACCAGGGAAGGGACTAGCGGGCTCCTACGAGCAGTACTTC. It codes for CASSLPGKGLAGSYEQYF.

The chain uses TRBV27 and TRBJ2-1; D not certain. V was clipped by 8 bases and J by 8 bases, with 10 bases between them. CDR3 length equals 11 residues. The germline CDR1 and CDR2 sequences are MNHEY and SMNVEV (reference sequence). CDR3 residues: CASGPTDEQFF. CDR3 DNA: TGTGCCAGCGGACCCACAGATGAGCAGTTCTTC.

The rearrangement uses TRBV2 and TRBJ1-1, with TRBD1 as a possible D gene (6 bases). Germline CDR1 reads SNHLY; CDR2 reads FYNNEI. Deletions cut 3 bases from V and 5 bases from J, with 13 bases between. The CDR3 runs 14 residues. CDR3 nucleotides: TGTGCCAGCAGTGATCCAGGGGAGGGGACTGAAGCTTTCTTT. Residues: CASSDPGEGTEAFF. Based on the CDR3 plus reference TRBV2 and TRBJ1-1, the full variable domain is EPEVTQTPSHQVTQMGQEVILRCVPISNHLYFYWYRQILGQKVEFLVSFYNNEISEKSEIFDDQFSVERPDGSNFTLKIRSTKLEDSAMYFCASSDPGEGTEAFFGQGTRLTVV.

V usage is TRBV7-6 and J usage is TRBJ2-7; perhaps TRBD2 as D (5 bases). The CDR3 is 13 amino acids. The germline V gene encodes CDR1 SGHVS and CDR2 FNYEAQ. V was cut by 2 bases and J by 5 bases, with 10 bases left in between. CDR3 residues: CASSLYRENEQYF. CDR3 bases: TGTGCCAGCAGCTTATATAGGGAGAACGAGCAGTACTTC.

The J gene is TRBJ2-7, the V gene TRBV10-3; D not certain. Looked up from germline, CDR1 is ENHRY and CDR2 is SYGVKD. The CDR3 has 13 residues. Trimming took off 2 bases at V and 4 bases at J, with 9 bases between the two ends. The CDR3 here is CAISEVSFYEQYV. CDR3 nucleotide sequence: TGTGCCATCAGTGAGGTCAGTTTTTACGAGCAGTACGTC.

The chain has TRBV5-6 and TRBJ1-2; no clear D. Trimming removed 4 bases from V and 4 bases from J, with 17 bases in between. The CDR3 loop spans 15 amino acids. The germline V gene encodes CDR1 SGHDT and CDR2 YYEEEE. The CDR3 here is CASSRTGGRGYGYTF. CDR3 DNA sequence: TGTGCCAGCAGCCGCACCGGTGGTCGGGGCTATGGCTACACCTTC.

The V gene is TRBV7-9, the J gene TRBJ2-7; D possibly corresponds to TRBD1 (5 bases). With 3 bases removed from V and 0 bases from J, the gap between germline ends came to 9 bases. The CDR3 totals 14 residues. CDR1 SEHNR and CDR2 FQNEAQ come from the germline V gene (reference sequence). The CDR3: CASSFDSPSYEQYF. CDR3 DNA sequence: TGTGCCAGCAGCTTTGACAGCCCCTCCTACGAGCAGTACTTC.

This chain joins TRBV7-8 and TRBJ1-1; no definite D call. Germline V gene sequence: CDR1 SGHVS, CDR2 FQNEAQ. V was cut by 1 base and J by 6 bases, with 9 bases left in between. The CDR3 is 13 residues long. The CDR3 nucleotides are TGTGCCAGCAGCTTAGGGGGTTGGGCTGAAGCTTTCTTT. Amino acid sequence: CASSLGGWAEAFF.

This sequence joins TRBV4-1 and TRBJ1-3; D uncertain. Trimming removed 1 base from V and 8 bases from J, with 3 bases in between. The CDR3 has 11 amino acids. Germline V gene sequence: CDR1 MGHRA, CDR2 YSYEKL. The CDR3 DNA sequence: TGCGCCAGCAGCCAAGGGGACACCATATATTTT. Translation: CASSQGDTIYF.

The chain recombines TRBV19 with TRBJ2-3, with TRBD2 as a possible D gene (6 bases). CDR3 length equals 13 residues. V was cut by 3 bases and J by 4 bases, with 8 bases left in between. CDR1 LNHDA and CDR2 SQIVND come from the germline V gene (reference sequence). The CDR3 DNA is TGTGCCAGTAGTATTTCGGGGGCAGATACGCAGTATTTT. Translating it yields CASSISGADTQYF.

This rearrangement joins TRBV4-1 to TRBJ2-2; 8 bases line up with TRBD2. V shed 2 bases and J 4 bases; nucleotides not matched to a gene: 9. CDR3 length: 17 residues. Germline CDR1 reads MGHRA; CDR2 reads YSYEKL. The CDR3 is CASSQPGAGDRTGELFF. CDR3 sequence (DNA): TGCGCCAGCAGCCAACCCGGAGCGGGAGATCGCACCGGGGAGCTGTTTTTT.

The chain has TRBV7-2 and TRBJ2-6, with D perhaps TRBD1 (6 bases). Trimming shortened V by 7 bases and J by 3 bases, and 19 bases separated the two germline ends. This CDR3 contains 17 residues. Looked up from germline, CDR1 is SGHTA and CDR2 is FQGNSA. CDR3 coding DNA: TGTGCCAGCACCGGATTCGCTAGGGGGAATGGGGCCAACGTCCTGACTTTC. Protein product: CASTGFARGNGANVLTF.

The chain uses TRBV2 and TRBJ2-7, with D uncertain. Germline V gene data show CDR1 as SNHLY and CDR2 as FYNNEI. This CDR3 comprises 10 residues. The V and J ends lost 4 bases and 5 bases respectively, with 3 bases between them. For the CDR3, the DNA is TGTGCCAGCAGTGTCCACGAGCAGTACTTC. This encodes CASSVHEQYF.

This clone turned up a few times. The chain has TRBV5-5 and TRBJ1-2; 7 nucleotides agree with TRBD1. The germline gives CDR1 SGHKS, CDR2 YYEKEE (reference sequence). CDR3 length: 16 amino acids. Losses at the gene ends were 5 bases for V and 1 base for J; bases not matched to a gene: 11. The CDR3 is CASRITGANLNYGYTF. CDR3 nucleotide sequence: TGTGCCAGCAGGATTACAGGGGCCAACCTTAACTATGGCTACACCTTC.